This record looks at one T cell receptor beta chain sequence and its context. This record belongs to a study of control samples from healthy donors and cancer patients. Only in-frame clones appear in the TCRdb table, and some are missing; sequencing was by immunoSEQ multiplex PCR. Of 100,000 to 150,000 clones in the sample, 89% are singletons; the top ten hold about 7.6%. Germline loops: CDR1 LNHDA, CDR2 SQIVND (reference sequence). V lost 5 bases and J lost 2, with 12 bases in between. The CDR3 is made up of 14 amino acids. What was sequenced was PBMCs. This chain connects TRBV19 to TRBJ1-1, with TRBD1 as a possible D gene (5 bases). This receptor was obtained from a man aged 45-60 years with head and neck cancer. CDR3 amino acids: CASSLGDRNTEAFF. CDR3 nucleotide sequence: TGTGCCAGTAGTTTGGGAGACAGAAACACTGAAGCTTTCTTT.